This TCR beta chain stems from a study of Ad26.COV2.S vaccination and SARS-CoV-2 variants. Regarding this clone: The antigen remains unidentified.

Indicated treatment: approximately 18 received Ad26.COV2.S at low or high dose, single or two shots; 5 received placebo; per-sample allocation not given. Day 63 after the first vaccine or placebo injection was the time point for sampling. The germline V gene has CDR1 SEHNR and CDR2 FQNEAQ (reference sequence). The ends were cut back, 7 bases at V and 5 bases at J, with 15 bases in the middle. The CDR3 runs to 13 residues. Whole-study results and caveats: It is possible that the TCR breadth and depth analyses underestimated the total T cell responses.

Profiled with immunoSEQ multiplex PCR; TCRdb holds only in-frame clones, not every one. The table has more than 300,000 clones, 75% to 90% seen once. This sequence joins TRBV7-9 and TRBJ2-7; a weak D match, TRBD2 (6 bases). The material sequenced was peripheral blood, taken in a trial of Ad26.COV2.S vaccine versus placebo. The receptor comes from a person between 18 and 59 years old who received the Ad26.COV2.S COVID-19 vaccine or a placebo. The CDR3 bases are TGTGCCAGCACCAGCGGGCCGGGAAACGAGCAGTACTTC. This translates into CASTSGPGNEQYF.